These T cell receptor beta chains were read from a single sample in a study of T-cell reconstitution after alpha-beta-depleted transplantation in children. TCRdb reprocessed the PCR reads via MiXCR and lists one record per CDR3 protein. The sample consists of 45,000 to 55,000 distinct CDR3 sequences, under 6% of them appearing once. This material consisted of PBMCs, mostly from graft donor cells, taken 60 days after TCRalphabeta/CD19-depleted stem cell transplant. Receptors were obtained from a female patient aged 2 to 10 who had a stem cell transplant for aplastic anemia, so the T cells may come from the graft donor. Both conserved end residues are trimmed from each CDR3.

J gene,V gene,CDR3 protein
TRBJ2-3,TRBV5-1,ASSLSSGTDTQY
TRBJ2-7,TRBV30,AWKRGGYEQY
TRBJ2-1,TRBV19,ASSIIGPDKQF
TRBJ2-5,TRBV5-5,ASSLVGETQY
TRBJ1-5,TRBV28,ASSLKSQPQH
TRBJ2-3,TRBV24-1,ATSDPDRFSQY
TRBJ1-3,TRBV9,ASSVENGGNTIY
TRBJ1-1,TRBV20-1,STLQGTNTEAF
TRBJ1-5,TRBV5-6,ASSWGQGRDQPQH
TRBJ2-5,TRBV6-5,ASSSTLARGETQY
TRBJ2-5,TRBV5-1,ASSSTLAGGGETQY
TRBJ1-3,TRBV6-1,AAGGGSSGNTIY
TRBJ1-6,TRBV18,ASSLGQGGSPLH
TRBJ1-2,TRBV5-1,ASSPGTDVGYT
TRBJ2-6,TRBV5-1,ASSLGAGANVLT
TRBJ2-2,TRBV20-1,SAAGTTLTGELF
TRBJ1-4,TRBV5-5,ASSLFAGQLLSTNEKLF
TRBJ1-5,TRBV4-1,ASSQAHSNQPQH
TRBJ1-3,TRBV12-3/TRBV12-4,ASSFGVQAPGGNTIY
TRBJ2-1,TRBV2,ASSDLSSYNEQF
TRBJ1-4,TRBV20-1,SATGATNEKLF
TRBJ2-1,TRBV15,ATSRDYPAGGYNEQF
TRBJ2-1,TRBV29-1,SVRRASYNEQF
TRBJ2-3,TRBV5-1,ASSYATDTQY
TRBJ2-3,TRBV12-3/TRBV12-4,ASDRGKADTQY
TRBJ2-1,TRBV28,ASSPGPWGNEQF
TRBJ2-1,TRBV4-2,ASSQDNFGRSGNEQF
TRBJ1-1,TRBV18,ASSPRTGDNTEAF
TRBJ2-7,TRBV30,AWSYTYEQY
TRBJ1-5,TRBV4-3,ASSQEVTDYSNQPQH
TRBJ2-5,TRBV7-2,ASSLAGPSETQY
TRBJ1-1,TRBV7-3,ASSWGKGGNTEAF
TRBJ2-3,TRBV2,ASSAGGTYTDTQY
TRBJ2-7,TRBV12-3/TRBV12-4,ASSPSGRSSYEQY
TRBJ2-1,TRBV5-1,ASSLTRLAGRNFSYNEQF
TRBJ1-1,TRBV12-3/TRBV12-4,ASSFQLNTEAF
TRBJ2-1,TRBV20-1,SAQSRNERAFNEQF
TRBJ2-7,TRBV9,ASSVDGTEAYEQY
TRBJ2-5,TRBV12-5,ASGGQGPETQY
TRBJ1-1,TRBV7-9,ASSQGQIYTEAF
TRBJ2-6,TRBV6-2/TRBV6-3,ASSYDRGSGANVLT
TRBJ2-7,TRBV7-6,ASSLAGDFSYEQY
TRBJ1-5,TRBV7-9,ASSPGSGGMSNQPQH
TRBJ2-3,TRBV10-3,ASDPGLAVTSTDTQY
TRBJ2-1,TRBV3-1,ASSPTSSGIYNEQF
TRBJ2-1,TRBV20-1,SATGLAGGNEQF
TRBJ2-1,TRBV7-9,ASSLGQRPMAVNEQF
TRBJ1-5,TRBV20-1,SARGGNGVSNQPQH
TRBJ2-2,TRBV11-2,ASSSSNTGELF
TRBJ2-1,TRBV7-9,ASSSQTGLRQF
TRBJ2-1,TRBV7-2,ASSHLPNEQF
TRBJ2-3,TRBV12-3/TRBV12-4,ASSFGGRRSADTQY
TRBJ2-1,TRBV28,ASKERYNEQF
TRBJ2-2,TRBV6-6,ASSYSSANTGELF
TRBJ1-6,TRBV6-5,ASSWDVGNSPLH
TRBJ2-3,TRBV5-1,ASSLAATDTQY
TRBJ2-1,TRBV20-1,SARTLAGTYEQF
TRBJ2-5,TRBV4-1,ASSQDPLVETQY
TRBJ2-1,TRBV7-9,ASSSLSKGGYNEQF